The 6 T cell receptor beta chains below all came from one sample that was sequenced in a study of STAT3 mutations in large granular lymphocyte leukemia. Study results and caveats: Every T-LGLL patient had at least one immunodominant TCRbeta clonotype.

These receptors lack a known antigen. This table comes from immunoSEQ multiplex PCR, and its TCRdb copy is limited to in-frame clones, with some not included. The repertoire consists of over 8,500 clones, with around 89% occurring once and the leading ten covering almost 85%. The specimen sequenced was peripheral blood mononuclear cells. Receptors originate from a man older than 75 with T-cell large granular lymphocyte leukemia. Some clones in this sample may be carry-over from other donors' samples.

V is TRBV12-5 and J is TRBJ1-1; no firm D call. Between the trimmed V and J ends, which lost 3 bases and 5 bases, there was a span of 10 bases. Germline V CDR1 and CDR2: LGHNT, FRNRAP. The CDR3 has 13 amino acids. This CDR3 reads CASGLGSVTEAFF. The CDR3 DNA sequence: TGTGCTAGTGGTTTAGGATCGGTTACTGAAGCTTTCTTT.

J is TRBJ2-3 and V is TRBV23-1; D not resolved. TRBV23-1 is an ORF, and what it does is uncertain. Trimming removed 3 bases from V and 6 bases from J, with 22 bases in between. The CDR3 covers 17 residues. This chain's CDR3 is CASSHQLFPSFSDTQYF. CDR3 coding DNA: TGCGCCAGCAGTCACCAACTCTTCCCCTCTTTCTCCGATACGCAGTATTTT.

The chain is built from TRBV18 and TRBJ1-4, with unresolved D. The CDR3 spans 16 residues. In germline, CDR1 is KGHSH, CDR2 LQKENI. The V end was cut by 3 bases, the J end by 7 bases, with 18 bases between. CDR3 DNA sequence: TGTGCCAGCTCACCCCCTGGTGCAGGCGGCCTTGAAAAACTGTTTTTT. Translated, it gives CASSPPGAGGLEKLFF.

This rearrangement joins TRBV5-1 to TRBJ2-7; D tentatively fits TRBD1 or TRBD2 (5 bases each). V was pared by 6 bases and J by 2 bases, with 12 bases between. This CDR3 has 13 residues. Germline V gene sequence: CDR1 SGHRS, CDR2 YFSETQ. In DNA form, the CDR3 reads TGCGCCAGCACGAGAGGGGCGGCCTACGAGCAGTACTTC. Residues: CASTRGAAYEQYF.

The chain is built from TRBV5-4 and TRBJ1-5; no definite D call. Trimming took off 0 bases at V and 2 bases at J, with 9 bases between the two ends. This CDR3 is 15 amino acids long. Germline V gene data show CDR1 as SGHNT and CDR2 as YYREEE (reference sequence). The CDR3 region has the DNA TGTGCCAGCAGCTTGGATGGAGGTGGCAATCAGCCCCAGCATTTT. This sequence encodes CASSLDGGGNQPQHF.

V gene TRBV5-4 combines with J gene TRBJ1-6, with D tentatively TRBD1 (5 bases). Germline CDR1 and CDR2: SGHNT and YYREEE (reference sequence). The CDR3 is 15 residues long. Trimming removed 2 bases at V and 8 bases at J, with 14 bases between. In DNA form, the CDR3 reads TGTGCCAGCAGCTTCCAACTTGGGGGGGATTCACCCCTCCACTTT. This sequence encodes CASSFQLGGDSPLHF.